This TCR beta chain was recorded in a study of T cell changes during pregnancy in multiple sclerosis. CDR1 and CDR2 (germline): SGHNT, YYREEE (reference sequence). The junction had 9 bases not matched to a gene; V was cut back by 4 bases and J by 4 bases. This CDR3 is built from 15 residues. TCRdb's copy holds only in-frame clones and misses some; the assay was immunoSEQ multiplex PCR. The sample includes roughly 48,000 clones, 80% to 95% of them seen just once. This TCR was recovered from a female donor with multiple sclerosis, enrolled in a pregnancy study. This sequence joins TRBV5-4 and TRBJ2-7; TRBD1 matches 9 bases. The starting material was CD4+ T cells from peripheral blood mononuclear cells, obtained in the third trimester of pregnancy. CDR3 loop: CASSRGTGIGYEQYF. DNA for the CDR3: TGTGCCAGCAGCCGAGGGACAGGGATTGGGTACGAGCAGTACTTC.